This T cell receptor (beta chain) was sequenced during a study of shared clonotypes between healthy human individuals. Worth noting for this clone: The antigen remains undetermined.

Assay used: immunoSEQ multiplex PCR; TCRdb lists only in-frame clones, some missing. The sample holds over 1.5 million clones, 95% to 99% seen once. Study-wide points: Several donors held about 4.6% of naive CD4 clonotypes in common. For sorted subsets, rarefaction showed incomplete sequencing despite large depth.

Sequencing was done on a sample of naive CD4+ T cells sorted from blood. Subset: CD45RA+ positively selected. The receptor comes from a man aged 30 to 45 in good health.

CDR3 loop: CSVPRDRGTDTQYF. CDR3 coding DNA: TGCAGCGTCCCCCGGGACAGGGGCACAGATACGCAGTATTTT. This rearrangement joins TRBV29-1 to TRBJ2-3; TRBD1 agrees at 9 bases. Trimming cost V 6 bases and J 1 base; bases outside gene matches: 5. The CDR3 extends over 14 amino acids. Germline V lookup: CDR1 SQVTM, CDR2 ANQGSEA.